This T cell receptor (beta chain) emerged from a study of molecular identifiers for immune sequencing clone quantification. Study results and caveats: Spiked-in Jurkat TCR RNA corresponding to one cell was reported as detectable against 990,000 or so naive cells.

TCRdb itself ran the PCR reads through MiXCR, one entry per CDR3 protein. This sample has about 640,000 distinct CDR3 sequences; just under 20% occur once, and the top ten carry roughly 0.85%. This CDR3 has 12 residues. At least ten counts were recorded for this clonotype. Its antigen remains unidentified. The chain links TRBV21-1 to TRBJ1-6. TRBV21-1 is marked as a pseudogene. Sequencing was performed on naive CD8+ T cells from blood, with Jurkat cell RNA spiked in. The subset was: FACS-sorted CD8+CD4-CCR7+CD45RA+ naive T cells. The sequence was collected from a human donor in good health. Some libraries in this study had Jurkat cell RNA spiked in. The CDR3 protein is CASSKGVSPLHF. As DNA, the CDR3 is TGTGCCAGCAGCAAAGGAGTGTCACCCCTCCACTTT.